A single sample gave rise to the 29 T cell receptor beta chains below, sequenced in a study of cytomegalovirus exposure and HLA in healthy donors. The PCR ran on 60 Vbeta and 13 Jbeta primers. Data came from immunoSEQ multiplex PCR; TCRdb stores just in-frame clones and leaves some out. The data include 150,000 to 200,000 clones; the top ten clones carry 0.79%. Sequencing was performed on PBMCs. These receptors all stem from a young woman in good health and CMV-seropositive.

The gene calls are TRBV4-1 and TRBJ1-2; the D is unclear. The germline CDR1 and CDR2 sequences are MGHRA and YSYEKL. CDR3 length: 15 amino acids. The V gene lost 4 bases and the J gene lost 2 bases, with 14 bases spanning the gap. CDR3 coding DNA: TGCGCCAGCAGCCCAGAGACGGGTCAGAACTATGGCTACACCTTC. It encodes CASSPETGQNYGYTF.

The chain employs TRBV7-9 and TRBJ1-2; 7 bases match TRBD1. Per the germline V gene, CDR1 is SEHNR and CDR2 is FQNEAQ (reference sequence). The CDR3 loop spans 17 amino acids. V was pared by 5 bases and J by 8 bases, with 20 bases of the junction left unmatched. CDR3 residues: CASSRPTGSRQVGGYTF. CDR3 bases: TGTGCCAGCAGCCGCCCGACAGGGAGCCGGCAGGTGGGGGGCTACACCTTC. Complete variable domain (other parts from reference TRBV7-9 and TRBJ1-2): DTGVSQNPRHKITKRGQNVTFRCDPISEHNRLYWYRQTLGQGPEFLTYFQNEAQLEKSRLLSDRFSAERPKGSFSTLEIQRTEQGDSAMYLCASSRPTGSRQVGGYTFGSGTRLTVV.

V and J are TRBV5-1 and TRBJ2-6; 9 positions agree with TRBD2. The germline V gene encodes CDR1 SGHRS and CDR2 YFSETQ. The CDR3 contains 17 residues. V lost 3 bases and J lost 5; bases outside the gene matches: 9. Written as DNA, the CDR3 is TGCGCCAGCAGCTCGACTAGCGGAGGGCGACGGGCCAACGTCCTGACTTTC. Translating gives CASSSTSGGRRANVLTF.

V usage is TRBV5-1 and J usage is TRBJ2-1, with 9 bases fitting TRBD2. Germline CDR1 SGHRS, CDR2 YFSETQ. The trim removed 4 bases at V and 2 bases at J, leaving 4 bases unmatched. The CDR3 contains 15 residues. CDR3 in amino acids: CASSLSSGTYNEQFF. DNA for the CDR3: TGCGCCAGCAGCCTATCTAGCGGGACCTACAATGAGCAGTTCTTC. The full variable domain, completed using reference TRBV5-1 and TRBJ2-1, is KAGVTQTPRYLIKTRGQQVTLSCSPISGHRSVSWYQQTPGQGLQFLFEYFSETQRNKGNFPGRFSGRQFSNSRSEMNVSTLELGDSALYLCASSLSSGTYNEQFFGPGTRLTVL.

The gene calls are TRBV18 and TRBJ2-4, with D unclear. Germline assignment: CDR1 KGHSH and CDR2 LQKENI. This CDR3 region has 15 residues. The V gene lost 1 base and the J gene lost 1 base, with 8 bases spanning the gap. CDR3 nucleotide sequence: TGTGCCAGCTCACCACGAGAACAGGCCAAAAACATTCAGTACTTC. Residues: CASSPREQAKNIQYF.

This rearrangement joins TRBV19 to TRBJ1-5, with D possibly TRBD1 on 5 matching bases. There are 14 residues in the CDR3. Trimming shortened V by 5 bases and J by 4 bases, and 12 bases separated the two germline ends. Germline-derived CDR1 and CDR2 are LNHDA and SQIVND (reference sequence). For the CDR3, the DNA is TGTGCCAGTAGTTCCCGGGGGGGAAATCAGCCCCAGCATTTT. Amino acids: CASSSRGGNQPQHF.

CDR3 in amino acids: CAWTGNNEQYF. CDR3 coding DNA: TGTGCCTGGACAGGGAACAACGAGCAGTACTTC. This chain uses TRBV30 with TRBJ2-7; maybe TRBD1 (5 bases). Germline loops: CDR1 GTSNPN, CDR2 SVGIG (reference sequence). V lost 4 bases and J lost 5, with 9 bases in between. The CDR3 is 11 residues long.

This chain joins TRBV2 and TRBJ2-2; D might be TRBD1 (8 bases). This CDR3 spans 14 amino acids. The germline V gene has CDR1 SNHLY and CDR2 FYNNEI. V lost 7 bases to trimming and J lost 3 bases, with 12 bases between them. CDR3: CASTTGGDTGELFF. CDR3 coding DNA: TGTGCCAGCACTACAGGGGGGGACACCGGGGAGCTGTTTTTT.

The rearrangement joins TRBV30 to TRBJ2-7, with unresolved D. The germline CDR1 and CDR2 sequences are GTSNPN and SVGIG (reference sequence). This CDR3 comprises 16 residues. V lost 0 bases and J lost 6, with 21 bases in between. As DNA, the CDR3 is TGTGCCTGGAGTGTACGGGTTTCAGTATTTGGAGCCGAGCAGTACTTC. It specifies CAWSVRVSVFGAEQYF.

The chain has TRBV11-3 and TRBJ2-7, with a weak D call TRBD1 (6 bases). The CDR3 has 15 residues. Germline loops: CDR1 SGHNT, CDR2 YENEEA. With 5 bases removed from V and 3 bases from J, the gap between germline ends came to 17 bases. This CDR3 is CASSPESYRVYEQYF. CDR3 DNA sequence: TGTGCCAGCAGCCCCGAGAGTTACAGGGTCTACGAGCAGTACTTC.

The chain links TRBV19 to TRBJ2-5, with 9 bases identical to TRBD2. The CDR3 loop spans 16 amino acids. The V gene's germline CDR1 is LNHDA and CDR2 SQIVND (reference sequence). With 1 base clipped from V and 5 bases from J, the junction kept 8 bases outside the gene matches. The CDR3 spells CASSIGAGLAAETQYF. DNA for the CDR3: TGTGCCAGTAGTATAGGAGCGGGACTAGCAGCCGAGACCCAGTACTTC.

The chain joins TRBV5-4 to TRBJ2-7; 8 bases are a match to TRBD2. The CDR3 has 17 residues. CDR1 is SGHNT and CDR2 is YYREEE in the germline V gene (reference sequence). V trimming: 4 bases; J trimming: 0 bases; junction bases outside the gene matches: 12. CDR3 bases: TGTGCCAGCAGCCCAGGAGGTCGGGGGGGAAGCTCCTACGAGCAGTACTTC. As protein: CASSPGGRGGSSYEQYF.

The chain couples TRBV5-6 to TRBJ2-3; 7 nucleotides match TRBD2. Germline loops: CDR1 SGHDT, CDR2 YYEEEE. CDR3 length: 17 amino acids. V dropped 0 bases and J dropped 0; count of bases not matched to a gene: 7. The CDR3 sequence is CASSLEGYSGSTDTQYF. The CDR3 coding sequence is TGTGCCAGCAGCTTGGAAGGTTATAGCGGGAGCACAGATACGCAGTATTTT.

V is TRBV9 and J is TRBJ2-1, with TRBD2 identical over 13 bases. CDR1 and CDR2 (germline): SGDLS, YYNGEE. The CDR3 is 13 amino acids. V dropped 3 bases and J dropped 9; count of bases not matched to a gene: 0. CDR3 bases: TGTGCCAGCAGCGGACTAGCGGGGGGTGAGCAGTTCTTC. Protein sequence: CASSGLAGGEQFF.

Notes on this clone: Distinct nucleotide sequences in the sample also encode this CDR3. DNA for the CDR3: TGCGCCAGCAGCTTGGAAGGGGTCTACAATGAGCAGTTCTTC. This codes for CASSLEGVYNEQFF. The genes are TRBV5-1 and TRBJ2-1; a weak D match, TRBD1 (5 bases). With 0 bases removed from V and 3 bases from J, the gap between germline ends came to 7 bases. Per the germline V gene, CDR1 is SGHRS and CDR2 is YFSETQ. The CDR3 length is 14 residues.

The genes are TRBV11-3 and TRBJ2-7, with D possibly TRBD2 on 5 matching bases. Trimming took 6 bases from V and 7 from J, leaving 13 bases between them. Germline V gene data show CDR1 as SGHNT and CDR2 as YENEEA. This CDR3 is 12 amino acids long. The CDR3 bases are TGTGCCAGCAGTTACGCGGGCTCAGAGCAGTACTTC. This sequence encodes CASSYAGSEQYF.

The CDR3 loop is CASSQQPGQRGFDYGYTF. CDR3 DNA sequence: TGTGCCAGCAGCCAACAACCGGGACAGAGGGGGTTTGACTATGGCTACACCTTC. The chain recombines TRBV4-2 with TRBJ1-2; TRBD1 agrees at 7 bases. Germline CDR1 reads LGHNA; CDR2 reads YNFKEQ. The CDR3 runs 18 residues. The V gene end was trimmed by 2 bases and the J gene end by 3 bases; junction bases not matched to a gene: 15.

This rearrangement joins TRBV5-1 to TRBJ2-1, with TRBD2 as a possible D gene (7 bases). The CDR3 runs to 16 residues. The germline V gene encodes CDR1 SGHRS and CDR2 YFSETQ. Trimming took 5 bases from V and 3 from J, leaving 18 bases between them. The CDR3: CASRWGGRDYYNEQFF. Here the CDR3 DNA reads TGCGCCAGCAGGTGGGGGGGCCGAGACTACTACAATGAGCAGTTCTTC.

The chain's CDR3 is CASSPHGAFAYEQYF. The CDR3 nucleotides are TGTGCCAGCAGCCCTCATGGGGCTTTCGCCTACGAGCAGTACTTC. This chain joins TRBV11-2 and TRBJ2-7; tentatively, D is TRBD1 (5 bases). V was clipped by 5 bases and J by 2 bases, with 16 bases between them. CDR1 is SGHAT and CDR2 is FQNNGV in the germline V gene. This CDR3 is 15 amino acids long.

V is TRBV9 and J is TRBJ1-6, with a weak D call TRBD1 (6 bases). CDR3 size: 16 residues. CDR1 is SGDLS, CDR2 YYNGEE, per germline. The V and J ends lost 3 bases and 8 bases respectively, with 18 bases between them. CDR3 nucleotides: TGTGCCAGCAGCGCCACTCCGGGACACGGGGATTCACCCCTCCACTTT. It yields the protein CASSATPGHGDSPLHF.

The chain carries TRBV9 and TRBJ2-7; TRBD1 might be the D (6 bases). In germline, CDR1 is SGDLS, CDR2 YYNGEE. V was clipped by 0 bases and J by 1 base, with 8 bases between them. CDR3 length: 14 residues. For the CDR3, the DNA is TGTGCCAGCAGCGTAGGGACAGTTTCCTACGAGCAGTACTTC. As protein: CASSVGTVSYEQYF.

The CDR3 here is CAISETRGNYGYTF. The CDR3 region has the DNA TGTGCCATCAGTGAGACCAGGGGGAACTATGGCTACACCTTC. V is TRBV10-3 and J is TRBJ1-2; 7 bases are a match to TRBD1. The V gene's germline CDR1 is ENHRY and CDR2 SYGVKD. Trimming took 2 bases from V and 2 from J; bases not matched to a gene: 2. The CDR3 is 14 amino acids.

The rearrangement joins TRBV27 to TRBJ1-6, with TRBD1 matching 9 bases. J was trimmed by 8 bases and V by 2 bases; bases with no gene match: 7. The CDR3 has 16 amino acids. Germline values: CDR1 MNHEY, CDR2 SMNVEV (reference sequence). CDR3 loop: CASSLNWDRVYSPLHF. CDR3 bases: TGTGCCAGCAGTTTAAACTGGGACAGGGTCTATTCACCCCTCCACTTT.

V usage is TRBV21-1 and J usage is TRBJ2-7; the table's D call of TRBD1 was not tested on the DNA. TRBV21-1 is deemed a pseudogene. The CDR3 spans 14 residues. The CDR3 loop is CASSKGDTHYEQYF. CDR3 sequence (DNA): TGTGCCAGCAGCAAAGGCGACACTCACTACGAGCAGTACTTC.

CDR3 bases: TGTGCCATCAGTGAGTCCTTGGGCGGGTCTAGCACAGATACGCAGTATTTT. This translates into CAISESLGGSSTDTQYF. V and J are TRBV10-3 and TRBJ2-3; possible D gene TRBD2, 5 bases. This CDR3 comprises 17 residues. Germline CDR1 and CDR2: ENHRY and SYGVKD. V shed 0 bases and J shed 0 bases, with 13 bases lying between them.

The rearrangement links TRBV4-3 to TRBJ2-1, with D maybe TRBD2 (6 bases). Trimming pared 0 bases from V and 4 bases from J, leaving 13 bases between. The CDR3 runs 16 residues. CDR1 and CDR2 from the germline V gene are LGHNA and YSLEER. The CDR3 coding sequence is TGCGCCAGCAGCCAAGAAGGCGTGGGGGGATACAATGAGCAGTTCTTC. The encoded protein is CASSQEGVGGYNEQFF.

The V gene is TRBV15, the J gene TRBJ2-2, with D unresolved. Germline V gene data show CDR1 as LNHNV and CDR2 as YYDKDF (reference sequence). This CDR3 has 14 amino acids. The V gene lost 10 bases and the J gene lost 0 bases, with 12 bases spanning the gap. The DNA for the CDR3 is TGTGCCATCCAAATGGCCGCGAACACCGGGGAGCTGTTTTTT. This gives the protein CAIQMAANTGELFF. The full variable domain, in which reference TRBV15 and TRBJ2-2 provide the parts outside the CDR3, is DAMVIQNPRYQVTQFGKPVTLSCSQTLNHNVMYWYQQKSSQAPKLLFHYYDKDFNNEADTPDNFQSRRPNTSFCFLDIRSPGLGDTAMYLCAIQMAANTGELFFGEGSRLTVL.

The chain recombines TRBV4-1 with TRBJ2-7, with D tentatively TRBD1 (5 bases). This CDR3 contains 15 residues. V lost 0 bases to trimming and J lost 4 bases, with 13 bases between them. Germline-derived CDR1 and CDR2 are MGHRA and YSYEKL. The CDR3 loop reads CASSQDQGVLYEQYF. In DNA, the CDR3 is TGCGCCAGCAGCCAAGATCAAGGGGTTTTATACGAGCAGTACTTC.

The genes are TRBV2 and TRBJ2-1, with no clear D. From germline, CDR1 is SNHLY and CDR2 FYNNEI. Trimming left V 5 bases short and J 8 bases short, with 4 bases between. There are 10 residues in the CDR3. CDR3 sequence (DNA): TGTGCCAGCAGTTCCGATGAGCAGTTCTTC. It yields the protein CASSSDEQFF.